These 24 T cell receptor beta chains came from one sample sequenced in a study of cytomegalovirus exposure and HLA in healthy donors. Primers for the PCR totalled 60 Vbeta and 13 Jbeta. Clones were sequenced by immunoSEQ multiplex PCR, and TCRdb holds only the in-frame ones, with some missing. The repertoire has approximately 190,000 clones, about 83% of them found once; the top ten carry around 1.6%. Material: PBMCs. Receptor source: a man between 35 and 55 years old in good health and CMV-seropositive.

The gene calls are TRBV11-2 and TRBJ1-4; D unclear. CDR1 is SGHAT, CDR2 FQNNGV, per germline. The CDR3 is 14 residues long. Trimming removed 2 bases at V and 8 bases at J, with 12 bases between. The CDR3 sequence: CASSLFGDREKLFF. CDR3 DNA sequence: TGTGCCAGCAGCTTATTCGGGGATAGGGAAAAACTGTTTTTT.

The rearrangement links TRBV9 to TRBJ1-1; maybe TRBD1 (6 bases). V was clipped by 3 bases and J by 11 bases, with 14 bases between them. There are 12 residues in the CDR3. The germline V gene encodes CDR1 SGDLS and CDR2 YYNGEE. The CDR3 sequence is CASSGITGLAFF. The CDR3 DNA reads TGTGCCAGCAGCGGAATTACAGGGTTGGCTTTCTTT.

V and J are TRBV30 and TRBJ2-4, with TRBD1 as a possible D gene (7 bases). The CDR3 is 16 amino acids. The V end was cut by 3 bases, the J end by 3 bases, with 18 bases between. In germline, CDR1 is GTSNPN, CDR2 SVGIG (reference sequence). The CDR3 bases are TGTGCCTGGAGCTACCCGGAGGGGGCAGTCAAAAACATTCAGTACTTC. Amino acids: CAWSYPEGAVKNIQYF.

This rearrangement joins TRBV27 to TRBJ1-5; TRBD1 matches 8 bases. V was pared by 2 bases and J by 7 bases, with 4 bases of the junction left unmatched. CDR3 size: 14 residues. The germline V gene has CDR1 MNHEY and CDR2 SMNVEV (reference sequence). DNA of the CDR3: TGTGCCAGCAGTTTAGTAACAGGGGGACAGCCCCAGCATTTT. Translating gives CASSLVTGGQPQHF.

This rearrangement joins TRBV5-1 to TRBJ2-2, with 13 bases aligning to TRBD2. Losses at the gene ends were 0 bases for V and 6 bases for J; bases not matched to a gene: 2. The CDR3 runs to 16 residues. Germline V gene sequence: CDR1 SGHRS, CDR2 YFSETQ. The CDR3: CASSLGTSGSPGELFF. DNA for the CDR3: TGCGCCAGCAGCTTGGGGACTAGCGGGAGCCCCGGGGAGCTGTTTTTT.

The chain combines TRBV28 with TRBJ1-5; D is possibly TRBD1 (5 bases). V was cut by 6 bases and J by 1 base, with 16 bases left in between. From germline, CDR1 is MDHEN and CDR2 SYDVKM. CDR3 length: 16 amino acids. The CDR3 is CASRPLVGGSNQPQHF. DNA of the CDR3: TGTGCCAGCAGACCTCTTGTGGGGGGGAGCAATCAGCCCCAGCATTTT.

The rearrangement uses TRBV27 and TRBJ2-7; D might be TRBD1 (6 bases). CDR3 length: 13 amino acids. Germline V gives CDR1 MNHEY, CDR2 SMNVEV (reference sequence). Trimming pared 0 bases from V and 7 bases from J, leaving 10 bases between. The CDR3 DNA follows: TGTGCCAGCAGTTTATCGACAAGGGGGGAGCAGTACTTC. Protein product: CASSLSTRGEQYF.

The chain joins TRBV9 to TRBJ1-4, with D perhaps TRBD1 (5 bases). CDR3 length: 15 residues. The germline V gene encodes CDR1 SGDLS and CDR2 YYNGEE. The V end was cut by 4 bases, the J end by 8 bases, with 18 bases between. CDR3: CASSPSQAGREKLFF. DNA for the CDR3: TGTGCCAGCAGCCCCAGTCAGGCGGGGCGGGAAAAACTGTTTTTT.

The V gene is TRBV4-2, the J gene TRBJ2-2; 11 bases line up with TRBD2. The ends lost 0 bases at V and 5 bases at J; junction bases unmatched: 5. The CDR3 contains 17 residues. Germline V lookup: CDR1 LGHNA, CDR2 YNFKEQ. Here the CDR3 reads CASSQERLAGGTGELFF. The CDR3, as DNA: TGTGCCAGCAGCCAAGAGCGGCTAGCGGGAGGAACCGGGGAGCTGTTTTTT.

The chain employs TRBV30 and TRBJ1-6; TRBD1 aligns across 9 bases. Per the germline V gene, CDR1 is GTSNPN and CDR2 is SVGIG (reference sequence). The CDR3 extends over 14 amino acids. Losses at the gene ends were 4 bases for V and 9 bases for J; bases not matched to a gene: 7. The CDR3 loop reads CAWTTGTGTSPLHF. DNA of the CDR3: TGTGCCTGGACGACCGGGACAGGGACTTCACCCCTCCACTTT.

V gene TRBV12-5 combines with J gene TRBJ2-7, with 9 bases identical to TRBD2. CDR1 and CDR2 from the germline V gene are LGHNT and FRNRAP. V gave up 5 bases and J gave up 7 bases; unmatched junction bases: 6. The CDR3 covers 13 residues. This CDR3 is CASGIAGGREQYF. The DNA of the CDR3 is TGTGCTAGTGGTATCGCGGGAGGGCGGGAGCAGTACTTC.

A word on this clone: The junction differs from germline at one of its ends, possibly a read error. This chain links TRBV29-1 with TRBJ2-6; D is possibly TRBD1 (5 bases). Germline V gene sequence: CDR1 SQVTM, CDR2 ANQGSEA. This CDR3 is built from 16 residues. The DNA for the CDR3 is TGCAGCGTTGCACCAGACGTTAGCTCTGGGGCCAACGGCCTGACTTTC. It specifies CSVAPDVSSGANGLTF.

V is TRBV5-6 and J is TRBJ2-1; 10 bases fit TRBD2. Germline trimming cut 1 base from V and 12 bases from J; bases unmatched to any gene: 10. The length of the CDR3 is 15 residues. Per germline, CDR1 SGHDT and CDR2 YYEEEE. DNA of the CDR3: TGTGCCAGCAGCTTGATAGCGGGAGGCCCCGGGGTGCAGTTCTTC. Protein product: CASSLIAGGPGVQFF.

The rearrangement uses TRBV5-8 and TRBJ2-5, with 11 bases aligning to TRBD2. The J call may be mistaken, given a closer DNA end match to TRBJ2-7. The germline gives CDR1 SGHTS, CDR2 YDEGEE. This CDR3 has 15 residues. The CDR3 sequence: CASSSTSGAPYEQYF. The CDR3, as DNA: TGTGCCAGCAGCTCGACTAGCGGGGCCCCCTACGAGCAGTACTTC.

This chain connects TRBV11-2 to TRBJ1-1; D is perhaps TRBD1 (5 bases). The V gene lost 3 bases and the J gene lost 0 bases, with 14 bases spanning the gap. This CDR3 has 16 amino acids. From germline, CDR1 is SGHAT and CDR2 FQNNGV. The CDR3 is CASSFFSGGMNTEAFF. CDR3 DNA: TGTGCCAGCAGCTTTTTCTCGGGGGGGATGAACACTGAAGCTTTCTTT.

CDR3 bases: TGTGCCAGCAGCCCGGTTTACAATGAGCAGTTCTTC. Amino acids: CASSPVYNEQFF. This chain links TRBV7-9 with TRBJ2-1, with no clear D. The CDR3 is made up of 12 amino acids. Germline-derived CDR1 and CDR2 are SEHNR and FQNEAQ (reference sequence). The ends were cut back, 5 bases at V and 4 bases at J, with 6 bases in the middle.

Of note for this clone: The junction shows a germline mismatch at one end, possibly a read error. The chain has TRBV7-9 and TRBJ2-6, with D maybe TRBD1 (6 bases). The CDR3 has 15 amino acids. From germline, CDR1 is SEHNR and CDR2 FQNEAQ (reference sequence). Here the CDR3 reads CSSSLQGSGANVLTF. CDR3 coding DNA: TGTTCCAGCAGTTTACAGGGTTCTGGGGCCAACGTCCTGACTTTC.

The chain carries TRBV6-5 and TRBJ1-1; D is possibly TRBD1 (6 bases). This CDR3 contains 15 residues. V lost 4 bases and J 6 bases, leaving 18 bases between the germline ends. Looked up from germline, CDR1 is MNHEY and CDR2 is SVGAGI. CDR3 residues: CASSFGQPDDAEAFF. The CDR3 bases are TGTGCCAGCAGTTTCGGACAGCCCGATGACGCTGAAGCTTTCTTT.

This clone was seen just once. The rearrangement joins TRBV5-4 to TRBJ2-5, with 9 bases aligning to TRBD2. The CDR3 is 15 amino acids. Per germline, CDR1 SGHNT and CDR2 YYREEE (reference sequence). Trimming took 4 bases from V and 2 from J; bases not matched to a gene: 6. The CDR3 DNA is TGTGCCAGCAGCCCAAGCGGGGGGTTTCAAGAGACCCAGTACTTC. Its translation: CASSPSGGFQETQYF. The variable domain in full, completed from reference TRBV5-4 and TRBJ2-5, reads ETGVTQSPTHLIKTRGQQVTLRCSSQSGHNTVSWYQQALGQGPQFIFQYYREEENGRGNFPPRFSGLQFPNYSSELNVNALELDDSALYLCASSPSGGFQETQYFGPGTRLLVL.

This clone was counted between two and nine times. CDR3 sequence reads: CASSARTGRKGNTEAFF. The CDR3, as DNA: TGTGCCAGCAGCGCCCGGACAGGGCGAAAGGGGAACACTGAAGCTTTCTTT. The chain uses TRBV9 and TRBJ1-1; TRBD1 matches at 8 bases. This CDR3 spans 17 amino acids. The germline V gene has CDR1 SGDLS and CDR2 YYNGEE. Germline trimming cut 3 bases from V and 1 base from J; bases unmatched to any gene: 11.

The chain couples TRBV28 to TRBJ2-5; 10 bases are shared with TRBD1. With 3 bases clipped from V and 2 bases from J, the junction kept 6 bases outside the gene matches. The CDR3 covers 16 residues. Germline V gene sequence: CDR1 MDHEN, CDR2 SYDVKM. The CDR3 DNA sequence: TGTGCCAGCAGTTTCGGGACAGGGGTAAATCAAGAGACCCAGTACTTC. Amino acid sequence: CASSFGTGVNQETQYF.

The V call is TRBV5-1, the J call TRBJ1-1; 7 bases are shared with TRBD1. The germline gives CDR1 SGHRS, CDR2 YFSETQ. V lost 4 bases to trimming and J lost 0 bases; unmatched junction nucleotides: 6. This CDR3 has 15 residues. CDR3 in DNA: TGCGCCAGCAGCGTGCGACAGGGACTGAACACTGAAGCTTTCTTT. Protein product: CASSVRQGLNTEAFF.

This chain connects TRBV28 to TRBJ1-4; TRBD1 matches 7 bases. V was clipped by 8 bases and J by 7 bases; unmatched bases: 7. This CDR3 comprises 13 residues. Germline V gene data show CDR1 as MDHEN and CDR2 as SYDVKM. The CDR3 loop is CASSTSGGEKLFF. The CDR3 region has the DNA TGTGCCAGCTCTACCTCAGGGGGTGAAAAACTGTTTTTT.

The chain carries TRBV4-3 and TRBJ1-3; D call uncertain. Trimming shortened V by 0 bases and J by 0 bases, and 6 bases separated the two germline ends. This CDR3 spans 15 amino acids. Germline CDR1 reads LGHNA; CDR2 reads YSLEER. CDR3 protein: CASSQDASSGNTIYF. The CDR3, as DNA: TGCGCCAGCAGCCAAGATGCCAGCTCTGGAAACACCATATATTTT.